This T cell receptor beta chain is from a study of T cells after yellow fever vaccination. This clonotype was counted only a few times. TCRdb recomputed calls from the 5' RACE reads with MiXCR, one row per CDR3 protein. The sample has 620,000 or so distinct CDR3 sequences; approximately 13% are singletons. Trimming cost V 0 bases and J 4 bases, with 11 bases left between them. Germline V lookup: CDR1 LGHNA, CDR2 YSLEER. CDR3 length: 15 residues. V usage is TRBV4-3 and J usage is TRBJ2-3; D is ambiguous. The receptor's source is a man aged 25-45 years who received the YFV17D yellow fever vaccine. Sequencing used PBMCs, obtained on the day of the yellow fever booster vaccination. CDR3 sequence (DNA): TGCGCCAGCAGCCAAGAAGCCCACGGCCCAGATACGCAGTATTTT. This translates into CASSQEAHGPDTQYF.